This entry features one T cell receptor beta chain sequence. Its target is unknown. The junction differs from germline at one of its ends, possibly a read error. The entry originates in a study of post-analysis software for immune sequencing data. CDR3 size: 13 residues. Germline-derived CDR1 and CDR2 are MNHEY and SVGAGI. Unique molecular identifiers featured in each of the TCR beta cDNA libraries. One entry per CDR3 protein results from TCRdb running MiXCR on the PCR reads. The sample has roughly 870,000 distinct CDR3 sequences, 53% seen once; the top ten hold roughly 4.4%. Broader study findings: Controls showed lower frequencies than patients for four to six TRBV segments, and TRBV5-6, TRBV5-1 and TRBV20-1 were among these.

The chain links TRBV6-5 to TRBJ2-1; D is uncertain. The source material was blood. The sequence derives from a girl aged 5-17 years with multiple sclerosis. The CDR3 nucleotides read TGTGGCAGCAGTTGGTCGGCTTACAATGAGCAGTTCTTC. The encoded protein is CGSSWSAYNEQFF.